This passage covers 14 T cell receptor beta chains from one sample sequenced in a study of T cells expressing NK-cell markers. TCRdb reworked the 5' RACE reads into one entry per CDR3 protein, no DNA. The sample data list roughly 450,000 distinct CDR3 sequences. The source material was blood T cells: a sorted CD56 or NKG2C T cell subset, CD4+ or CD8+ T cells, or bulk PBMC T cells (not recorded which). Receptors originate from a woman aged 45-59 years in good health.

This sequence joins TRBV29-1 and TRBJ1-4; TCRdb indicates TRBD1, and absent DNA this call remains unverified. CDR3 length: 12 residues. Germline V lookup: CDR1 SQVTM, CDR2 ANQGSEA. The chain's CDR3 is CTRPTGNEKLFF.

This chain links TRBV15 with TRBJ2-5; TCRdb selects TRBD2, and the lack of DNA leaves this call unchecked. The CDR3 covers 16 residues. Per the germline V gene, CDR1 is LNHNV and CDR2 is YYDKDF (reference sequence). CDR3 region: CATSRVRALYQETQYF.

V is TRBV6-6 and J is TRBJ1-4; with no DNA, the TCRdb D assignment of TRBD1 cannot be verified. Per the germline V gene, CDR1 is MNHNY and CDR2 is SVGAGI (reference sequence). This CDR3 is built from 11 residues. CDR3 loop: CASRQGEKLFF.

The chain employs TRBV12-3 or TRBV12-4 and TRBJ2-3; lacking DNA, the TRBD2 call made by TCRdb goes unchecked. CDR3 length: 16 amino acids. The CDR3: CASSTDELAGFATQYF.

The chain is built from TRBV3-1 and TRBJ2-2; TCRdb's D call, TRBD1, is unchecked because there is no DNA. CDR1 is LGHDT, CDR2 YNNKEL, per germline (reference sequence). This CDR3 comprises 17 residues. CDR3 sequence reads: CASSQGSQGGRTGELFF.

This chain links TRBV19 with TRBJ2-1; the TCRdb call, TRBD1, lacks DNA for checking. CDR1 is LNHDA and CDR2 is SQIVND in the germline V gene (reference sequence). The CDR3 is 13 amino acids. CDR3: CATKDRNLNEQFF.

The chain couples TRBV27 to TRBJ2-3; the D gene TCRdb calls, TRBD2, cannot be checked with no DNA. The CDR3 spans 16 residues. From germline, CDR1 is MNHEY and CDR2 SMNVEV (reference sequence). CDR3 region: CASSLFSVSSTDTQYF.

The rearrangement joins TRBV9 to TRBJ2-1; absent DNA, TCRdb's TRBD2 call cannot be checked. The germline CDR1 and CDR2 sequences are SGDLS and YYNGEE. The CDR3 has 16 amino acids. CDR3 in amino acids: CASLPLGGGLYNEQFF.

CDR3 region: CASSKTPGQVNTEAFF. This chain connects TRBV7-9 to TRBJ1-1; TCRdb lists TRBD1, though no DNA is available to test this call. The CDR3 covers 16 residues. Germline V CDR1 and CDR2: SEHNR, FQNEAQ (reference sequence). Supplemented by reference TRBV7-9 and TRBJ1-1, the full variable domain reads DTGVSQNPRHKITKRGQNVTFRCDPISEHNRLYWYRQTLGQGPEFLTYFQNEAQLEKSRLLSDRFSAERPKGSFSTLEIQRTEQGDSAMYLCASSKTPGQVNTEAFFGQGTRLTVV.

CDR3 amino acids: CASSQTPAVEKLFF. The chain combines TRBV3-1 with TRBJ1-4; absent DNA, TCRdb's TRBD1 call cannot be checked. Germline CDR1 LGHDT, CDR2 YNNKEL (reference sequence). The CDR3 covers 14 residues.

The chain links TRBV20-1 to TRBJ2-7; TCRdb returns TRBD1, unconfirmable since there is no DNA. Germline CDR1 and CDR2: DFQATT and SNEGSKA (reference sequence). The CDR3 runs 13 residues. The CDR3: CSAETGGTYEQYF.

V is TRBV24-1 and J is TRBJ2-1. Germline CDR1 is KGHDR and CDR2 is SFDVKD. This CDR3 comprises 16 residues. The CDR3 here is CATSDASENFLGEQFF.

The V and J genes are TRBV27 and TRBJ2-5; TCRdb picks TRBD2, but there is no DNA to check that call. Looked up from germline, CDR1 is MNHEY and CDR2 is SMNVEV (reference sequence). This CDR3 contains 17 residues. The CDR3: CASSIMGDSSGQETQYF.

V usage is TRBV20-1 and J usage is TRBJ2-7; no DNA is available, so the TRBD2 call from TCRdb remains unchecked. CDR1 and CDR2 (germline): DFQATT, SNEGSKA (reference sequence). This CDR3 spans 14 amino acids. The chain's CDR3 is CSAEISGRASEQYF.